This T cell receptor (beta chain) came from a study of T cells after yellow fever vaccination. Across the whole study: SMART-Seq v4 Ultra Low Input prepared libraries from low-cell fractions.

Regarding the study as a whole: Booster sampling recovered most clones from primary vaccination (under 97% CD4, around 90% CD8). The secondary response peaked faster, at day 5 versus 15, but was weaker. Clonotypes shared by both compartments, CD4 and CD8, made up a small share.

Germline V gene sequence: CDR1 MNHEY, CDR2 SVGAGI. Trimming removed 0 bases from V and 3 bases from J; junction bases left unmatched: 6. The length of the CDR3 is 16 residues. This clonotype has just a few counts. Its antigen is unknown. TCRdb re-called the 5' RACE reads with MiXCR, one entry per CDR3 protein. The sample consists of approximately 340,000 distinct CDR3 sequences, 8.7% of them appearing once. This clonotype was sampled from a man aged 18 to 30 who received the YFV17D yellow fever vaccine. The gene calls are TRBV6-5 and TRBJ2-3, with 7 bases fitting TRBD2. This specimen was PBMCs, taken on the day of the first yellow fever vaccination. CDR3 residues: CASSYSAGVGTDTQYF. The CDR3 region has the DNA TGTGCCAGCAGTTACTCCGCGGGGGTGGGGACAGATACGCAGTATTTT.